One sample yielded the 18 T cell receptor beta chains listed below, sequenced in a study of blood T cell repertoires in COVID-19. Assay used: immunoSEQ multiplex PCR; TCRdb lists only in-frame clones, some missing. The repertoire has roughly 150,000 clones, about four fifths of them found once; the top ten carry about a sixth. Sequenced: PBMCs or T cells enriched from blood (not recorded which). The receptors come from a man aged 55 to 70 who had recovered from COVID-19.

V and J are TRBV3-1 (or the pseudogene TRBV3-2) and TRBJ2-7, with TRBD2 matching 8 bases. The CDR3 spans 19 residues. Germline CDR1 LGHDT, CDR2 YNNKEL (reference sequence). J gave up 1 base and V 0 bases, and 14 bases lay outside the gene matches. CDR3 in amino acids: CASSQESSRGGRLSYEQYF. The CDR3, as DNA: TGTGCCAGCAGCCAAGAATCTTCCCGGGGGGGGCGCTTATCCTACGAGCAGTACTTC.

V gene TRBV19 combines with J gene TRBJ2-4; weak D call: TRBD2 (5 bases). V was pared by 3 bases and J by 0 bases, with 12 bases between. The CDR3 runs 16 residues. Germline loops: CDR1 LNHDA, CDR2 SQIVND (reference sequence). The CDR3 is CASSMGSKLAKNIQYF. The CDR3 DNA reads TGTGCCAGTAGTATGGGGAGCAAACTAGCCAAAAACATTCAGTACTTC.

V gene TRBV5-4 combines with J gene TRBJ2-5, with a tentative D call TRBD2 (5 bases). CDR3 length equals 17 residues. Germline V gives CDR1 SGHNT, CDR2 YYREEE (reference sequence). The V end lost 5 bases, the J end lost 1 base, and 21 bases lay between the germline ends. The CDR3 protein is CASSTMSRPSIQETQYF. The DNA for the CDR3 is TGTGCCAGCAGTACTATGTCGCGGCCTAGCATCCAAGAGACCCAGTACTTC. The whole variable domain, remainder taken from reference TRBV5-4 and TRBJ2-5, is ETGVTQSPTHLIKTRGQQVTLRCSSQSGHNTVSWYQQALGQGPQFIFQYYREEENGRGNFPPRFSGLQFPNYSSELNVNALELDDSALYLCASSTMSRPSIQETQYFGPGTRLLVL.

The chain is built from TRBV19 and TRBJ1-2; D unclear. The CDR3 runs 14 residues. V was clipped by 2 bases and J by 0 bases, with 7 bases between them. The germline V gene has CDR1 LNHDA and CDR2 SQIVND (reference sequence). CDR3 residues: CASSIRSANYGYTF. DNA for the CDR3: TGTGCCAGTAGTATAAGATCAGCTAACTATGGCTACACCTTC. The full variable domain, its missing parts supplied by reference TRBV19 and TRBJ1-2, is DGGITQSPKYLFRKEGQNVTLSCEQNLNHDAMYWYRQDPGQGLRLIYYSQIVNDFQKGDIAEGYSVSREKKESFPLTVTSAQKNPTAFYLCASSIRSANYGYTFGSGTRLTVV.

This chain links TRBV3-1 (or the pseudogene TRBV3-2) with TRBJ1-2; 10 bases line up with TRBD1. After removal of 0 bases from V and 8 bases from J, the junction contained 3 bases not matched to a gene. Germline V gene sequence: CDR1 LGHDT, CDR2 YNNKEL (reference sequence). CDR3 length equals 14 residues. The CDR3 loop reads CASSQEGTGEGYTF. CDR3 DNA: TGTGCCAGCAGCCAAGAGGGGACAGGGGAAGGCTACACCTTC.

V gene TRBV27 combines with J gene TRBJ2-1; 7 bases map to TRBD1. The CDR3 runs to 14 residues. Looked up from germline, CDR1 is MNHEY and CDR2 is SMNVEV (reference sequence). The junction had 9 bases not matched to a gene; V was cut back by 5 bases and J by 8 bases. CDR3 region: CASSPGDSWDEQFF. Here the CDR3 DNA reads TGTGCCAGCAGTCCCGGGGACAGCTGGGATGAGCAGTTCTTC.

The chain carries TRBV12-3 or TRBV12-4 and TRBJ2-5; D remains ambiguous. The CDR3 length is 13 residues. The V end lost 1 base, the J end lost 2 bases, and 5 bases lay between the germline ends. CDR3 in DNA: TGTGCCAGCAGTTTAGGGCAGCAAGAGACCCAGTACTTC. As protein: CASSLGQQETQYF.

This clone was seen only a few times. The chain is built from TRBV6-5 and TRBJ2-1, with 8 bases matching TRBD2. CDR1 and CDR2 (germline): MNHEY, SVGAGI. Unmatched junction bases numbered 9, after V lost 5 bases and J lost 12 bases. This CDR3 comprises 13 residues. CDR3 amino acids: CASSRRGAGWQFF. DNA for the CDR3: TGTGCCAGCAGTAGGCGGGGGGCTGGTTGGCAGTTCTTC.

This clone was recorded once. J is TRBJ2-7 and V is TRBV6-5; 9 positions match TRBD1. This CDR3 comprises 15 residues. J was trimmed by 2 bases and V by 2 bases; bases with no gene match: 4. The germline V gene has CDR1 MNHEY and CDR2 SVGAGI. The CDR3 nucleotides read TGTGCCAGCAGTTACCAGGACAGGGGAGCCTACGAGCAGTACTTC. Protein: CASSYQDRGAYEQYF.

This clone was found a few times. The chain employs TRBV2 and TRBJ2-2; TRBD1 matches at 9 bases. Unmatched junction bases numbered 9, after V lost 7 bases and J lost 6 bases. Germline-derived CDR1 and CDR2 are SNHLY and FYNNEI. The CDR3 covers 15 residues. Here the CDR3 reads CASNKDRGFPGELFF. DNA for the CDR3: TGTGCCAGCAATAAAGACAGGGGGTTCCCCGGGGAGCTGTTTTTT.

This sequence joins TRBV15 and TRBJ1-5; TRBD1 aligns across 7 bases. Unmatched junction bases numbered 14, after V lost 1 base and J lost 2 bases. Germline V gene sequence: CDR1 LNHNV, CDR2 YYDKDF (reference sequence). The CDR3 loop spans 19 amino acids. CDR3 sequence reads: CATSRASTGTGFGNQPQHF. The CDR3 nucleotides read TGTGCCACCAGCAGAGCCTCGACAGGGACGGGATTCGGCAATCAGCCCCAGCATTTT. Using reference TRBV15 and TRBJ1-5 for the parts outside the CDR3, the full variable domain is DAMVIQNPRYQVTQFGKPVTLSCSQTLNHNVMYWYQQKSSQAPKLLFHYYDKDFNNEADTPDNFQSRRPNTSFCFLDIRSPGLGDTAMYLCATSRASTGTGFGNQPQHFGDGTRLSIL.

The rearrangement uses TRBV4-2 and TRBJ2-1, with 8 bases matching TRBD2. Losses at the gene ends were 1 base for V and 8 bases for J; bases not matched to a gene: 10. CDR3 size: 16 residues. Germline CDR1 reads LGHNA; CDR2 reads YNFKEQ. The CDR3 loop is CASSQGSGGLQHEQFF. CDR3 DNA: TGTGCCAGCAGCCAAGGATCGGGGGGGCTACAACATGAGCAGTTCTTC.

V usage is TRBV18 and J usage is TRBJ1-5; a weak D match, TRBD1 (6 bases). This CDR3 is 14 amino acids long. Trimming stripped 2 bases from V and 1 base from J, with 6 bases between. Germline CDR1 and CDR2: KGHSH and LQKENI. The DNA of the CDR3 is TGTGCCAGCTCACCAGGGGGCAGCAATCAGCCCCAGCATTTT. This encodes CASSPGGSNQPQHF.

The chain is built from TRBV29-1 and TRBJ1-1; 9 bases agree with TRBD1. The CDR3 is made up of 14 amino acids. Germline V gene lookup returns CDR1 SQVTM and CDR2 ANQGSEA. The trim removed 5 bases at V and 5 bases at J, leaving 9 bases unmatched. Written as DNA, the CDR3 is TGCAGCGTTCTCCGGGACAGGGCAGGAACTGAAGCTTTCTTT. Translated: CSVLRDRAGTEAFF.

This clone was detected only once. The V call is TRBV5-1, the J call TRBJ1-2; a possible D gene is TRBD1 (6 bases). The germline V and J ends were trimmed by 0 bases and 8 bases, with 20 bases remaining between them. Germline assignment: CDR1 SGHRS and CDR2 YFSETQ. The CDR3 length is 16 residues. The CDR3 region is CASSLAVLSGESGYTF. In DNA, the CDR3 is TGCGCCAGCAGCTTGGCCGTTTTGTCAGGGGAGTCGGGCTACACCTTC.

V is TRBV6-1 and J is TRBJ2-7; 10 bases align to TRBD2. The CDR3 contains 14 residues. The germline V gene has CDR1 MNHNS and CDR2 SASEGT. J gave up 5 bases and V 1 base, and 2 bases lay outside the gene matches. The CDR3 sequence: CASSEGGTSDEQYF. The CDR3 region has the DNA TGTGCCAGCAGTGAAGGGGGGACTAGCGACGAGCAGTACTTC.

The gene calls are TRBV7-3 and TRBJ2-1; 9 positions agree with TRBD1. Losses at the gene ends were 2 bases for V and 9 bases for J; bases not matched to a gene: 8. The CDR3 length is 15 residues. CDR1 is SGHTA, CDR2 FQGTGA, per germline. This CDR3 reads CASSLERQGGGEQFF. CDR3 bases: TGTGCCAGCAGCTTAGAAAGACAGGGGGGTGGTGAGCAGTTCTTC.

CDR3 nucleotide sequence: TGTGCCAGCAGCTTCGCGGGGGTCCACGAGCAGTACTTC. It translates to CASSFAGVHEQYF. The chain carries TRBV11-2 and TRBJ2-7; 7 nucleotides align to TRBD2. The V gene's germline CDR1 is SGHAT and CDR2 FQNNGV. V was clipped by 3 bases and J by 5 bases; unmatched bases: 4. The CDR3 is 13 amino acids.